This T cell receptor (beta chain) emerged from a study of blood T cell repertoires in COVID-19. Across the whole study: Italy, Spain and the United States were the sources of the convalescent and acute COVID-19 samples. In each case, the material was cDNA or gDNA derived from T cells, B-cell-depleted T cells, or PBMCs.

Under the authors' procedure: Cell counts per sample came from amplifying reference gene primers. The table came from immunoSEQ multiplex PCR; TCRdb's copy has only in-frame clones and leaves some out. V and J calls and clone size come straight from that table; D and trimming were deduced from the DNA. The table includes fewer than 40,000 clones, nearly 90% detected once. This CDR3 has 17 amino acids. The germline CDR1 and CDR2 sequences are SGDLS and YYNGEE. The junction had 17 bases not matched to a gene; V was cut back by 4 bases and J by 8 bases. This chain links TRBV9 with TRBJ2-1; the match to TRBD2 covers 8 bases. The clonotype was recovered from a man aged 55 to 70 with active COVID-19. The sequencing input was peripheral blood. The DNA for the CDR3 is TGTGCCAGCAGCTCCCTTAGATCGGGGGGGCCTATGGATGAGCAGTTCTTC. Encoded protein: CASSSLRSGGPMDEQFF.